These 5 T cell receptor beta chains were all obtained from the same sample, sequenced in a study of blood T cell repertoires in COVID-19. The assay was immunoSEQ multiplex PCR, and TCRdb's table has in-frame clones only and misses some. This sample has hundreds of thousands of clones, with around 88% found just once. Sequencing was done on a sample of PBMCs or T cells enriched from blood (not recorded which). Receptor source: a woman between 40 and 55 years old with acute COVID-19.

This clone was recorded a few times. This sequence joins TRBV5-8 and TRBJ2-2; D is perhaps TRBD2 (6 bases). The CDR3 contains 16 residues. Trimming shortened V by 2 bases and J by 0 bases, and 11 bases separated the two germline ends. Germline lookup yields CDR1 SGHTS and CDR2 YDEGEE. The CDR3 bases are TGTGCCAGCAGCTTACAACGGGGGACGAACACCGGGGAGCTGTTTTTT. This encodes CASSLQRGTNTGELFF.

The rearrangement uses TRBV5-1 and TRBJ2-3; unclear D gene. Per the germline V gene, CDR1 is SGHRS and CDR2 is YFSETQ. Trimming removed 1 base from V and 3 bases from J, with 3 bases in between. The CDR3 is 12 amino acids. Here the CDR3 reads CASSLTTDTQYF. The CDR3 region has the DNA TGCGCCAGCAGCTTGACTACAGATACGCAGTATTTT.

The chain has TRBV12-3 or TRBV12-4 and TRBJ2-1, with unresolved D. The CDR3 covers 10 residues. Between the trimmed V and J ends, which lost 8 bases and 13 bases, there was a span of 12 bases. The CDR3 region has the DNA TGTGCCAGCGGTTCACTCTTCCAGTTCTTC. Protein sequence: CASGSLFQFF.

This rearrangement joins TRBV5-1 to TRBJ2-7, with 10 bases matching TRBD2. This CDR3 contains 15 residues. Germline V CDR1 and CDR2: SGHRS, YFSETQ. V lost 3 bases, J lost 3 bases, and 6 bases stayed unmatched. The chain's CDR3 is CASSSGLAARYEQYF. CDR3 sequence (DNA): TGCGCCAGCAGCTCCGGACTAGCGGCCCGCTACGAGCAGTACTTC. The full variable domain, rest sourced from reference TRBV5-1 and TRBJ2-7, is KAGVTQTPRYLIKTRGQQVTLSCSPISGHRSVSWYQQTPGQGLQFLFEYFSETQRNKGNFPGRFSGRQFSNSRSEMNVSTLELGDSALYLCASSSGLAARYEQYFGPGTRLTVT.

The V gene is TRBV30, the J gene TRBJ1-5, with 7 bases lining up with TRBD1. Germline values: CDR1 GTSNPN, CDR2 SVGIG (reference sequence). V was clipped by 2 bases and J by 4 bases; unmatched bases: 5. The CDR3 is 14 residues long. The CDR3 loop is CAWSRGQNNQPQHF. CDR3 nucleotides: TGTGCCTGGAGTCGGGGACAGAATAATCAGCCCCAGCATTTT.